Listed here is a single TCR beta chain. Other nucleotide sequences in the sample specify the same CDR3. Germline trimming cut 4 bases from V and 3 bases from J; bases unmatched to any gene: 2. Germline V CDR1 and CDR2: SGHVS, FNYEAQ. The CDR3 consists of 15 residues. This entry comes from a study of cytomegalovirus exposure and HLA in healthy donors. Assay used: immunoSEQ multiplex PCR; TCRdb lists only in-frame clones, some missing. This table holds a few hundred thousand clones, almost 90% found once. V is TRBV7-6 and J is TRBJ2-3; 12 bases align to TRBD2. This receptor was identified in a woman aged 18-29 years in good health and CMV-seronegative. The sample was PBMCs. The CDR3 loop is CASSSLAGGTDTQYF. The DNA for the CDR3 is TGTGCCAGCAGCTCACTAGCGGGAGGTACAGATACGCAGTATTTT. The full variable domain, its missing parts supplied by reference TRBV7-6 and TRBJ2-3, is GAGVSQSPRYKVTKRGQDVALRCDPISGHVSLYWYRQALGQGPEFLTYFNYEAQQDKSGLPNDRFSAERPEGSISTLTIQRTEQRDSAMYRCASSSLAGGTDTQYFGPGTRLTVL.